The rows below give T cell receptor beta chains drawn from one sample of a study of T cells in Graves' hyperthyroidism and ophthalmopathy. TCRdb recomputed calls from the multiplex PCR reads with MiXCR, one row per CDR3 protein. The table has roughly 580,000 distinct CDR3 sequences, 46% seen once. Sequenced: peripheral blood or thyroid tissue (not recorded which). These receptors came from a woman under 30 with Graves' hyperthyroidism. Both conserved end residues are part of each CDR3. Each record gives: clone size, D gene, J gene, V gene, CDR3 DNA, CDR3 protein. A D gene is named only where the DNA matches it firmly. For some rows the clone size is stated as once, few or many, or as a class when expanded; others skip it.

size: many; D: -; J: TRBJ1-1; V: TRBV10-3; DNA: TGTGCCATCAGTGACCAGGAATTGGCTGAAGCTTTCTTT; CDR3: CAISDQELAEAFF
size: -; D: -; J: TRBJ1-3; V: TRBV7-9; DNA: TGTGCCAGCAGCCAAGATTGGACAAGGATATATTTT; CDR3: CASSQDWTRIYF
size: many; D: -; J: TRBJ2-7; V: TRBV2; DNA: TGTGCCAGCAGTGATAGGCGGAGGGGGACCTACGAGCAGTACTTC; CDR3: CASSDRRRGTYEQYF
size: many; D: TRBD1; J: TRBJ1-2; V: TRBV15; DNA: TGTGCCACCAGCGGACCGGGACAGGGTTCTGGCTACACCTTC; CDR3: CATSGPGQGSGYTF
size: many; D: -; J: TRBJ1-3; V: TRBV10-3; DNA: TGTGCCATCATTGGGGGAAACACCATATATTTT; CDR3: CAIIGGNTIYF
size: many; D: -; J: TRBJ1-5; V: TRBV7-9; DNA: TGTGCCAGCAGCTCCGGGGATGGCTATCAGCCCCAGCATTTT; CDR3: CASSSGDGYQPQHF
size: few; D: -; J: TRBJ1-4; V: TRBV7-3; DNA: TGTGCCATCTGGACAGCTGCAACTAATGAAAAACTGTTTTTT; CDR3: CAIWTAATNEKLFF
size: -; D: -; J: TRBJ1-5; V: TRBV7-9; DNA: TGTGCCAGCAGCTTGGACGGACAGCCCCAGCATTTT; CDR3: CASSLDGQPQHF
size: many; D: -; J: TRBJ1-1; V: TRBV11-2; DNA: TGTGCCAGCAGCCGATTCGGAGGTGCTGAAGCTTTCTTT; CDR3: CASSRFGGAEAFF
size: -; D: -; J: TRBJ1-5; V: TRBV29-1; DNA: TGTGCCTGGAGAGGGGACTTCAATCAGCCCCAGCATTTT; CDR3: CAWRGDFNQPQHF
size: few; D: -; J: TRBJ1-1; V: TRBV5-1; DNA: TGCGCCAGCAGCTTGACTCAAATGGGTGAAGCTTTCTTT; CDR3: CASSLTQMGEAFF
size: -; D: -; J: TRBJ1-2; V: TRBV5-1; DNA: TGCGCCAGCAGCTCGTCGAGCGGGGGGCGGAGTGGCTACACCTTC; CDR3: CASSSSSGGRSGYTF
size: -; D: TRBD1; J: TRBJ2-2; V: TRBV10-3; DNA: TGTGCCATCAGTGAGTCGACAGGACAGGGGGCGGACACCGGGGAGCTGTTTTTT; CDR3: CAISESTGQGADTGELFF
size: -; D: TRBD2; J: TRBJ2-7; V: TRBV2; DNA: TGTGCCAGCAAAGCCGGGAGGGCTCGCAACGAGCAGTACTTC; CDR3: CASKAGRARNEQYF
size: many; D: -; J: TRBJ1-1; V: TRBV10-3; DNA: TGTGCCATCAGTGAGGCACAGGAAAACACTGAAGCTTTCTTT; CDR3: CAISEAQENTEAFF
size: -; D: -; J: TRBJ2-6; V: TRBV29-1; DNA: TGCAGCATGGAAAAGGGGGCCAACGTCCTGACTTTC; CDR3: CSMEKGANVLTF
size: -; D: -; J: TRBJ1-2; V: TRBV4-1; DNA: TGCGCCAGCAGCCAAGATCTCGGGTACTATGGCTACACCTTC; CDR3: CASSQDLGYYGYTF
size: -; D: -; J: TRBJ1-2; V: TRBV11-1; DNA: TGTGCCAGTACCCCCGGAGGGGATAGAAACTATGGCTACACCTTC; CDR3: CASTPGGDRNYGYTF
size: many; D: -; J: TRBJ2-6; V: TRBV7-3; DNA: TGCGCCAGCAGCCTTACAGCTGGGGCCAACGTCCTGACTTTC; CDR3: CASSLTAGANVLTF
size: -; D: -; J: TRBJ2-5; V: TRBV2; DNA: TGTGCCAGCAGGGGCGCGGACACGCCATTTACCCAGTACTTC; CDR3: CASRGADTPFTQYF
size: once; D: TRBD1; J: TRBJ2-5; V: TRBV24-1; DNA: TGTGCCACCCCTCCTAGGACAGGCCGGACGACCCAGTACTTC; CDR3: CATPPRTGRTTQYF
size: few; D: -; J: TRBJ1-1; V: TRBV5-1; DNA: TGCGCCAGCATCGCGGTTGGGGGCACTGAAGCTTTCTTT; CDR3: CASIAVGGTEAFF
size: -; D: TRBD2; J: TRBJ2-7; V: TRBV6-4; DNA: TGTGCCAGCAGTTTAAGTAGCGGGGCCTACGAGCAGTACTTC; CDR3: CASSLSSGAYEQYF
size: many; D: -; J: TRBJ1-4; V: TRBV10-1; DNA: TGCGCCAGCGGACCATCGCCAGGAAAACTGTTTTTT; CDR3: CASGPSPGKLFF
size: -; D: -; J: TRBJ1-2; V: TRBV25-1; DNA: TGTGCCAGCAGTGAAGTGGGGCAACTCCTCTATGGCTACACCTTC; CDR3: CASSEVGQLLYGYTF
size: many; D: -; J: TRBJ1-3; V: TRBV7-9; DNA: TGTGCCAGCACCCCTCTGGGAAACACCATATATTTT; CDR3: CASTPLGNTIYF
size: -; D: -; J: TRBJ1-4; V: TRBV5-6; DNA: TGTGCCAGCAGCCCGCTGGACGGGTTAACGGAGAATGAAAAACTGTTTTTT; CDR3: CASSPLDGLTENEKLFF
size: many; D: -; J: TRBJ1-1; V: TRBV29-1; DNA: TGCAGCGCTCTGACAGCGTCTGAAGCTTTCTTT; CDR3: CSALTASEAFF
size: -; D: -; J: TRBJ1-4; V: TRBV11-2; DNA: TGTGCCAGCAGCTTAGGTGGCAGGAAAGGCAATGAAAAACTGTTTTTT; CDR3: CASSLGGRKGNEKLFF
size: many; D: TRBD1; J: TRBJ1-2; V: TRBV9; DNA: TGTGCCAGCAGCTCATCCGGGACAGGCTATGGCTACACCTTC; CDR3: CASSSSGTGYGYTF
size: -; D: -; J: TRBJ1-3; V: TRBV29-1; DNA: TGCAGCGTTGGGGGGAACACCATATATTTT; CDR3: CSVGGNTIYF
size: -; D: -; J: TRBJ2-5; V: TRBV10-3; DNA: TGTGCCATCACCCAGACCCAGTACTTC; CDR3: CAITQTQYF
size: -; D: -; J: TRBJ1-5; V: TRBV7-4; DNA: TGTGCCAGCAGCTTAGATTTAGAAGGGACTCGGGGCCATAGCAATCAGCCCCAGCATTTT; CDR3: CASSLDLEGTRGHSNQPQHF
size: -; D: -; J: TRBJ1-5; V: TRBV20-1; DNA: TGCAGTGCTAGAGATCCCAGGATATATAGCAATCAGCCCCAGCATTTT; CDR3: CSARDPRIYSNQPQHF
size: -; D: -; J: TRBJ2-6; V: TRBV2; DNA: TGTGCCAGCAGTGGAGGGGGGTTCTACCCTGGGGCCAACGTCCTGACTTTC; CDR3: CASSGGGFYPGANVLTF
size: -; D: TRBD1; J: TRBJ1-1; V: TRBV7-3; DNA: TGCGCCAGCAGCCACAGGGGAGATAACACTGAAGCTTTCTTT; CDR3: CASSHRGDNTEAFF
size: -; D: -; J: TRBJ1-1; V: TRBV10-3; DNA: TGTGCCATCAGTGATATGGAGACCATGAACACTGAAGCTTTCTTT; CDR3: CAISDMETMNTEAFF
size: many; D: -; J: TRBJ1-2; V: TRBV7-9; DNA: TGTGCCAGCAGCTTTCATGCTGGCTACACCTTC; CDR3: CASSFHAGYTF
size: -; D: -; J: TRBJ2-7; V: TRBV20-1; DNA: TGCAGTGCTAGAGGCTCCATTATGGCGATGGGCTACGAGCAGTACTTC; CDR3: CSARGSIMAMGYEQYF
size: few; D: TRBD1; J: TRBJ1-2; V: TRBV15; DNA: TGTGCCACCAGCTCCGGGACAGGGGGATATGGCTACACCTTC; CDR3: CATSSGTGGYGYTF
size: -; D: -; J: TRBJ1-2; V: TRBV20-1; DNA: TGCAGTGCTAGAGATCGGCATCGTGACTATGGCTACACCTTC; CDR3: CSARDRHRDYGYTF
size: -; D: -; J: TRBJ1-1; V: TRBV19; DNA: TGTGCCAGTACTATGAACAGGAACACTGAAGCTTTCTTT; CDR3: CASTMNRNTEAFF
size: many; D: TRBD1; J: TRBJ1-5; V: TRBV10-3; DNA: TGTGCCATCAGTGATCCCGGGACAGGGAAGAATCAGCCCCAGCATTTT; CDR3: CAISDPGTGKNQPQHF
size: -; D: -; J: TRBJ1-1; V: TRBV20-1; DNA: TGCAGTGCTAGAGGGTGGTTCGGGGGGCAGAACACTGAAGCTTTCTTT; CDR3: CSARGWFGGQNTEAFF
size: -; D: TRBD1; J: TRBJ1-6; V: TRBV20-1; DNA: TGCAGCTTGCTACAGGGGCATAATTCACCCCTCCACTTT; CDR3: CSLLQGHNSPLHF
size: -; D: TRBD2; J: TRBJ2-6; V: TRBV2; DNA: TGTGCCAGCAGTGAGGTGGGGAGGGCTGGGGCCAACGTCCTGACTTTC; CDR3: CASSEVGRAGANVLTF
size: -; D: -; J: TRBJ1-1; V: TRBV6-1; DNA: TGTGCCATCAGTGGAGCGCTCAGTATGAACACTGAAGCTTTCTTT; CDR3: CAISGALSMNTEAFF
size: many; D: -; J: TRBJ2-5; V: TRBV20-1; DNA: TGCAGTGCTAGTCGGATAGGCCAGGAGACCCAGTACTTC; CDR3: CSASRIGQETQYF
size: -; D: -; J: TRBJ1-5; V: TRBV20-1; DNA: TGCAGTGCTAGAGTGTCGGGGGAGCAGTCCCAGCATTTT; CDR3: CSARVSGEQSQHF
size: -; D: -; J: TRBJ1-5; V: TRBV27; DNA: TGTGCCAGCAGTTTGTATCATACACAGCCCCAGCATTTT; CDR3: CASSLYHTQPQHF
size: -; D: -; J: TRBJ2-7; V: TRBV7-9; DNA: TGTGCCAGCAGCTTACCGGAGCGGTTGATGGCCGAGCAGTACTTC; CDR3: CASSLPERLMAEQYF
size: few; D: TRBD1; J: TRBJ1-5; V: TRBV20-1; DNA: TGCAGTGCTACGGAAGGACAGGGAAGCAATCAGCCCCAGCATTTT; CDR3: CSATEGQGSNQPQHF
size: -; D: -; J: TRBJ2-7; V: TRBV7-6; DNA: TGTGCCAGCAGCTTCAGGGGGGCGGCCTACGAGCAGTACTTC; CDR3: CASSFRGAAYEQYF
size: -; D: -; J: TRBJ2-6; V: TRBV15; DNA: TGTGCCACCAGGGTGAGAGGCAATGGGGCCAACGTCCTGACTTTC; CDR3: CATRVRGNGANVLTF
size: -; D: -; J: TRBJ1-4; V: TRBV20-1; DNA: TGCAGTGCGGGGGGGCTCGGTGAAAAACTGTTTTTT; CDR3: CSAGGLGEKLFF
size: once; D: TRBD2; J: TRBJ2-7; V: TRBV7-9; DNA: TGCGCCAGCAGCGCACAACTAGCGGGAGAGGACGAGCAGTACTTC; CDR3: CASSAQLAGEDEQYF